Below, 15 T cell receptor beta chains from the same sample are listed, as sequenced in a study of CD8+CD57+ T cells in acquired aplastic anemia. CDR3 and TCR beta VDJ profiling relied on genomic DNA as the template. Using its own MiXCR run on the reads, TCRdb lists one record per CDR3 protein. The sample contains some 200,000 distinct CDR3 sequences, over 60% of which appear only once. Material: sorted CD4+, CD8+, or CD8+CD57+ T cells (not recorded which) from PBMCs. Every receptor here comes from a human donor in good health.

The genes are TRBV4-2 and TRBJ2-1; TRBD2 agrees at 7 bases. V lost 0 bases, J lost 4 bases, and 3 bases stayed unmatched. The CDR3 totals 15 residues. Per the germline V gene, CDR1 is LGHNA and CDR2 is YNFKEQ. The CDR3 DNA reads as TGTGCCAGCAGCCAAGATCTGGGAGGGTACAATGAGCAGTTCTTC. This sequence encodes CASSQDLGGYNEQFF.

This clonotype has just one count. The chain couples TRBV19 to TRBJ1-3; the D is unclear. This CDR3 is built from 14 residues. Between the trimmed V and J ends, which lost 6 bases and 2 bases, there was a span of 11 bases. The germline CDR1 and CDR2 sequences are LNHDA and SQIVND (reference sequence). The CDR3 loop reads CASSRLSTGNTIYF. The CDR3 DNA reads as TGTGCCAGTAGCAGACTCTCAACTGGAAACACCATATATTTT.

This clonotype was observed many times. The chain joins TRBV27 to TRBJ2-5, with 11 bases matching TRBD2. The CDR3 covers 16 residues. Germline lookup yields CDR1 MNHEY and CDR2 SMNVEV (reference sequence). V shed 2 bases and J 5 bases; nucleotides not matched to a gene: 7. The CDR3 region is CASSLTSGSLAETQYF. CDR3 coding DNA: TGTGCCAGCAGTTTAACTAGCGGGAGTCTGGCGGAGACCCAGTACTTC.

The chain recombines TRBV7-2 with TRBJ2-1; 8 bases align to TRBD1. The CDR3 extends over 15 amino acids. Unmatched junction bases numbered 7, after V lost 5 bases and J lost 4 bases. Germline CDR1 is SGHTA and CDR2 is FQGNSA. The CDR3 loop reads CASSQDRVGYNEQFF. In DNA form, the CDR3 reads TGTGCCAGCAGCCAGGACAGGGTAGGATACAATGAGCAGTTCTTC.

The chain is built from TRBV19 and TRBJ2-3, with 8 bases lining up with TRBD2. V lost 9 bases to trimming and J lost 3 bases; unmatched junction nucleotides: 11. The CDR3 runs 15 residues. Germline CDR1 is LNHDA and CDR2 is SQIVND (reference sequence). The CDR3 coding sequence is TGTGCCAGCAGCTTGTCGGCTAGCGGGACAGATACGCAGTATTTT. It translates to CASSLSASGTDTQYF.

There are a few counts of this clonotype. The genes are TRBV7-8 and TRBJ2-7, with D maybe TRBD2 (6 bases). Germline values: CDR1 SGHVS, CDR2 FQNEAQ. With 5 bases removed from V and 6 bases from J, the gap between germline ends came to 20 bases. This CDR3 is built from 15 residues. CDR3 region: CASSPQTSLALEQYF. CDR3 sequence (DNA): TGTGCCAGCAGCCCCCAGACTAGTTTGGCACTCGAGCAGTACTTC.

In its sample, this clonotype was seen many times. V is TRBV4-1 and J is TRBJ2-7; no reliable D call. The CDR3 runs to 15 residues. V was pared by 0 bases and J by 2 bases, with 11 bases between. Germline assignment: CDR1 MGHRA and CDR2 YSYEKL. CDR3 DNA sequence: TGCGCCAGCAGCCAAGATCGAGGAATAACCTACGAGCAGTACTTC. As protein: CASSQDRGITYEQYF.

Points on this clonotype: A junction boundary mismatches the germline segment, possibly from a read error. The rearrangement uses TRBV7-2 and TRBJ2-5; 10 bases line up with TRBD2. The CDR3 spans 15 residues. Germline V gene lookup returns CDR1 SGHTA and CDR2 FQGNSA. In DNA, the CDR3 is TGTGCCAGCACCCTGACTAGCGGGCACCAAGAGACCCAGCACTTC. Residues: CASTLTSGHQETQHF.

The V and J genes are TRBV7-3 and TRBJ2-7; 8 positions agree with TRBD2. The V segment lost 4 bases and the J segment 3 bases; nucleotides outside the gene matches: 5. The CDR3 totals 14 residues. Germline V gives CDR1 SGHTA, CDR2 FQGTGA. CDR3 residues: CASSSSGGIYEQYF. Written as DNA, the CDR3 is TGTGCCAGCAGCTCGAGCGGGGGTATCTACGAGCAGTACTTC. The whole variable domain, remainder taken from reference TRBV7-3 and TRBJ2-7, is GAGVSQTPSNKVTEKGKYVELRCDPISGHTALYWYRQSLGQGPEFLIYFQGTGAADDSGLPNDRFFAVRPEGSVSTLKIQRTERGDSAVYLCASSSSGGIYEQYFGPGTRLTVT.

The chain is built from TRBV20-1 and TRBJ2-5, with 8 bases aligning to TRBD1. The CDR3 consists of 13 residues. V shed 2 bases and J 5 bases; nucleotides not matched to a gene: 4. Germline CDR1 DFQATT, CDR2 SNEGSKA (reference sequence). CDR3 coding DNA: TGCAGTGCTAGACAGGACAGGGTGGAGACCCAGTACTTC. It translates to CSARQDRVETQYF.

This clonotype was detected ten times or more. The genes are TRBV7-9 and TRBJ1-4, with D maybe TRBD1 (6 bases). The germline gives CDR1 SEHNR, CDR2 FQNEAQ (reference sequence). The CDR3 loop spans 17 amino acids. V was trimmed by 2 bases and J by 3 bases, leaving 16 bases between them. CDR3 amino acids: CASSLKGGPFSNEKLFF. The CDR3 DNA reads as TGTGCCAGCAGCTTAAAGGGGGGGCCGTTTTCTAATGAAAAACTGTTTTTT. The whole variable domain, filled in from reference TRBV7-9 and TRBJ1-4, reads DTGVSQNPRHKITKRGQNVTFRCDPISEHNRLYWYRQTLGQGPEFLTYFQNEAQLEKSRLLSDRFSAERPKGSFSTLEIQRTEQGDSAMYLCASSLKGGPFSNEKLFFGSGTQLSVL.

This clonotype was found many times. Germline and junction disagree at one end, which may indicate a read error. V and J are TRBV12-5 and TRBJ1-5; 7 nucleotides agree with TRBD1. CDR1 LGHNT and CDR2 FRNRAP come from the germline V gene. CDR3 length: 12 residues. The chain's CDR3 is CASGLPPGGSDF. The CDR3 bases are TGTGCTAGTGGTTTGCCCCCAGGGGGGTCGGATTTT.

This clonotype was counted ten times or more. The rearrangement joins TRBV12-3 or TRBV12-4 to TRBJ2-5, with 15 positions matching TRBD2. The J segment lost 2 bases and the V segment lost 7 bases, leaving 8 bases of the junction unmatched. This CDR3 region has 17 residues. For the CDR3, the DNA is TGTGCCAGCACCAAGACCGGACTAGCGGGGGGGCAAGAGACCCAGTACTTC. Protein: CASTKTGLAGGQETQYF.

Worth noting for this clonotype: At one end, the junction sequence differs from germline, possibly due to a read error. This chain uses TRBV2 with TRBJ2-2, with D possibly matching TRBD2 (5 bases). The CDR3 consists of 14 residues. CDR1 is SNHLY and CDR2 is FYNNEI in the germline V gene. CDR3 nucleotide sequence: TGTGCCAGCATAGGGCAGTCCAACACCGGGGAGCTGTCTTTT. It encodes CASIGQSNTGELSF.

This clonotype occurred many times. V gene TRBV29-1 combines with J gene TRBJ1-1, with 9 bases identical to TRBD1. With 5 bases clipped from V and 0 bases from J, the junction kept 4 bases outside the gene matches. This CDR3 spans 14 amino acids. Germline lookup yields CDR1 SQVTM and CDR2 ANQGSEA. The CDR3 spells CSVRGTGLNTEAFF. CDR3 nucleotide sequence: TGCAGCGTTCGGGGGACAGGGTTGAACACTGAAGCTTTCTTT. Looking up the rest from reference TRBV29-1 and TRBJ1-1 gives the full variable domain: SAVISQKPSRDICQRGTSLTIQCQVDSQVTMMFWYRQQPGQSLTLIATANQGSEATYESGFVIDKFPISRPNLTFSTLTVSNMSPEDSSIYLCSVRGTGLNTEAFFGQGTRLTVV.